The clone carrying this TCR beta chain was seen only once. The data stem from a study of blood T cell repertoires in COVID-19. Overall study: Researchers got acute and convalescent COVID-19 samples from the United States, Italy and Spain. Nucleic acid was either cDNA or gDNA, and it came from T cells, B-cell-depleted T cells, or PBMCs.

The V segment lost 7 bases and the J segment 9 bases; nucleotides outside the gene matches: 13. CDR3 length: 15 amino acids. Germline CDR1 reads LNHDA; CDR2 reads SQIVND (reference sequence). TCRdb's table, derived via immunoSEQ multiplex PCR, lists solely in-frame clones and lacks some. The table has about 140,000 clones, roughly four fifths seen once. This receptor was identified in a woman in her forties or fifties with acute COVID-19. The chain is built from TRBV19 and TRBJ2-1; TRBD1 matches 9 bases. Sequenced input: PBMCs or T cells enriched from blood (not recorded which). CDR3 protein: CASTLLGTGNSEQFF. The CDR3 DNA reads TGTGCCAGTACCCTCCTGGGGACAGGGAATAGTGAGCAGTTCTTC.